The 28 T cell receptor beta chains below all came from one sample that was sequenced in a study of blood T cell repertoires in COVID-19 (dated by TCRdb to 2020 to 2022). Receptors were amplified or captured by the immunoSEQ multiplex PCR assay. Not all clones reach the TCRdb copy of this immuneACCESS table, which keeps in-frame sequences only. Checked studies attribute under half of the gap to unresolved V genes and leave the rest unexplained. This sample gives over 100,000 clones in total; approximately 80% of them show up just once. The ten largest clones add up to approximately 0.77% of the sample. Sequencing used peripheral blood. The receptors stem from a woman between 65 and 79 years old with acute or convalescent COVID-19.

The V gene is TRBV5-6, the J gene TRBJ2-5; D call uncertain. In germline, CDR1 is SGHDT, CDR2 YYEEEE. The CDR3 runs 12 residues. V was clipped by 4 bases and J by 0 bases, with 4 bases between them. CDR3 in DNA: TGTGCCAGCAGCCCCTACCAAGAGACCCAGTACTTC. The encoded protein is CASSPYQETQYF.

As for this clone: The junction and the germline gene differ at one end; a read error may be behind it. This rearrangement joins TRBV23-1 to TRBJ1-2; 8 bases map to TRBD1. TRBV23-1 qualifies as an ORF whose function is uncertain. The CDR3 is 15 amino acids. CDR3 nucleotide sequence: TGCGCCAGCAGCCAATTCCACAGGGGGGTCTATGGCTACACCTTC. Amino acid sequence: CASSQFHRGVYGYTF.

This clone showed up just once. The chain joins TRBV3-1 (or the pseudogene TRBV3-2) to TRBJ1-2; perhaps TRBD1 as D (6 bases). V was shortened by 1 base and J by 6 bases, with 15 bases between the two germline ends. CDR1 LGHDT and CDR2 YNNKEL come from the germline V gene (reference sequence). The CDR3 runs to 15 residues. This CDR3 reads CASSQVRAGENGYTF. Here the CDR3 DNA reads TGTGCCAGCAGCCAAGTTCGAGCAGGGGAAAATGGCTACACCTTC.

This chain's CDR3 is CATRLQALVAEKLFF. CDR3 nucleotides: TGTGCCACCAGATTACAGGCCCTGGTCGCTGAAAAACTGTTTTTT. The genes are TRBV6-5 and TRBJ1-4; a possible D gene is TRBD1 (5 bases). Trimming pared 10 bases from V and 7 bases from J, leaving 22 bases between. This CDR3 comprises 15 residues. Germline V gene sequence: CDR1 MNHEY, CDR2 SVGAGI.

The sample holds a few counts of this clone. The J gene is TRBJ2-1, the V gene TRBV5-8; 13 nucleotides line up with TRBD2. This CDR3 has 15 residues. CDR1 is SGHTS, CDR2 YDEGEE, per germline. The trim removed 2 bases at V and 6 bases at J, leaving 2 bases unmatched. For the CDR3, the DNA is TGTGCCAGCAGCTTAGGGACTAGCGGGGTCAATGAGCAGTTCTTC. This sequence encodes CASSLGTSGVNEQFF.

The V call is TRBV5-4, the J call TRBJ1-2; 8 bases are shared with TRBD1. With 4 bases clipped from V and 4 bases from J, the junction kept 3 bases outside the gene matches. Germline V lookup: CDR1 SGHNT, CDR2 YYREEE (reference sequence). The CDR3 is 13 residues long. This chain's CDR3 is CASSQDRGYGYTF. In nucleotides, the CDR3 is TGTGCCAGCAGCCAAGACAGGGGCTATGGCTACACCTTC.

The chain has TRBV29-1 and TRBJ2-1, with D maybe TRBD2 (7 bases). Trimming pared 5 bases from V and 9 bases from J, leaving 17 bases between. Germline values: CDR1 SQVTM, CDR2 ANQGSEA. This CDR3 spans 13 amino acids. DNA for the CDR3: TGCAGCGTTAGCTTTGTAAGGGGGGGTGAGCAGTTCTTC. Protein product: CSVSFVRGGEQFF.

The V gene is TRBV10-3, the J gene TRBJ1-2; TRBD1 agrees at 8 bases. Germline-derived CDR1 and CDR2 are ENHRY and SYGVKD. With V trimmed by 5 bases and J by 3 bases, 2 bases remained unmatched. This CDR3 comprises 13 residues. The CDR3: CAISSDRDYGYTF. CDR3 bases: TGTGCCATCAGTTCGGACAGGGACTATGGCTACACCTTC.

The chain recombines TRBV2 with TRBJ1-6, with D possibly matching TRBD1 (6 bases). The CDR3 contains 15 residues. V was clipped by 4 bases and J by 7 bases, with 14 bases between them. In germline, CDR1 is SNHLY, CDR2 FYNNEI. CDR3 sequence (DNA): TGTGCCAGCAGTGTTCAACAGGGTTTCAATTCACCCCTCCACTTT. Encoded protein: CASSVQQGFNSPLHF.

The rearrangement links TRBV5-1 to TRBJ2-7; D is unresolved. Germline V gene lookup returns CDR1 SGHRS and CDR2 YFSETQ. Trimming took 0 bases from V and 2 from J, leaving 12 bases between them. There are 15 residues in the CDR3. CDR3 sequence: CASSLGHSDTYEQYF. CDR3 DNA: TGCGCCAGCAGCTTGGGACACAGTGATACCTACGAGCAGTACTTC.

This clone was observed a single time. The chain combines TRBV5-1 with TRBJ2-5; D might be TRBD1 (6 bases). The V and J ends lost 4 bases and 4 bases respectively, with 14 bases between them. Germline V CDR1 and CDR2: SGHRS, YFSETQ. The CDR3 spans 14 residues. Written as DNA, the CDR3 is TGCGCCAGCAGCGTTTCCGGGACACGAGAGACCCAGTACTTC. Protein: CASSVSGTRETQYF.

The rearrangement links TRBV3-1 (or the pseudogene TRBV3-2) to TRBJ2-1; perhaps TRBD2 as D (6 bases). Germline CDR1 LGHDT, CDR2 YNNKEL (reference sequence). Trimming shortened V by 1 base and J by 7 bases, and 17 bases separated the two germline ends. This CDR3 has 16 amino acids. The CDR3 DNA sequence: TGTGCCAGCAGCCAAGCTGGGGGACGGAGGGTGAATGAGCAGTTCTTC. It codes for CASSQAGGRRVNEQFF.

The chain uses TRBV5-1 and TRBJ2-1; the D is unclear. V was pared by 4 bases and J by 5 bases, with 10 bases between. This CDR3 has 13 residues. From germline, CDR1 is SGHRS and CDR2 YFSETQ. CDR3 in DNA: TGCGCCAGCAGCGCTCTTTTAGACAATGAGCAGTTCTTC. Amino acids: CASSALLDNEQFF.

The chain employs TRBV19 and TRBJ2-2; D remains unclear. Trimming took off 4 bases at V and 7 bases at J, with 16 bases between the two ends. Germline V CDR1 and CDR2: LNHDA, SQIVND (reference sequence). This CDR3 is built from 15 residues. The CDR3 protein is CASSTGSPGGGELFF. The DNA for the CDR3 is TGTGCCAGTAGTACCGGGTCTCCGGGTGGCGGGGAGCTGTTTTTT.

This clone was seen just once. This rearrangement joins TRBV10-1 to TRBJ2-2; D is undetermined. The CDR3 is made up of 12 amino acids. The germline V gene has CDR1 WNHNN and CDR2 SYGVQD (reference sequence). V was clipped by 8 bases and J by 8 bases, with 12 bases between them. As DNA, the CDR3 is TGCGCCAGCTATATCCCCCTGGGGGAGCTGTTTTTT. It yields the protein CASYIPLGELFF.

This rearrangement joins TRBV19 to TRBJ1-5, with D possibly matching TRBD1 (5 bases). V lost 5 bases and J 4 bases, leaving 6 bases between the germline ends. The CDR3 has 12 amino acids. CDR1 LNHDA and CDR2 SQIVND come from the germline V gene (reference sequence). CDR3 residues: CASSYRNQPQHF. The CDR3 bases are TGTGCCAGTAGTTACAGGAATCAGCCCCAGCATTTT.

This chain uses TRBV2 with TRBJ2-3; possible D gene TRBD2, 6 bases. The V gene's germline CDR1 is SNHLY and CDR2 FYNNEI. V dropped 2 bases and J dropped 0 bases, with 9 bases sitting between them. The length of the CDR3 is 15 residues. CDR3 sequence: CASSEQLASTDTQYF. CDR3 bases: TGTGCCAGCAGTGAACAACTAGCTAGCACAGATACGCAGTATTTT.

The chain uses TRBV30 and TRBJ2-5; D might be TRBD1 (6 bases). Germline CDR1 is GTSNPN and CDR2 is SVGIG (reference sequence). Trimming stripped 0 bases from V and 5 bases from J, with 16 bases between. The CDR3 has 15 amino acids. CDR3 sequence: CAWSVRQAGGETQYF. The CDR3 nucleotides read TGTGCCTGGAGTGTAAGACAGGCGGGCGGTGAGACCCAGTACTTC.

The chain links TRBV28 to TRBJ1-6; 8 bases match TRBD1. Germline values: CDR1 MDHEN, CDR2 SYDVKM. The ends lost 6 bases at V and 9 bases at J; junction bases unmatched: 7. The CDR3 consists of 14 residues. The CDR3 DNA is TGTGCCAGCAGCAACGGACAGGGTGTTTCACCCCTCCACTTT. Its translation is CASSNGQGVSPLHF. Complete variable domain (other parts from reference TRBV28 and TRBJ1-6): DVKVTQSSRYLVKRTGEKVFLECVQDMDHENMFWYRQDPGLGLRLIYFSYDVKMKEKGDIPEGYSVSREKKERFSLILESASTNQTSMYLCASSNGQGVSPLHFGNGTRLTVT.

This chain's CDR3 is CASTPTGGDGNTEAFF. The CDR3 coding sequence is TGTGCCAGTACCCCGACAGGGGGCGATGGGAACACTGAAGCTTTCTTT. The rearrangement uses TRBV19 and TRBJ1-1; 10 bases are a match to TRBD1. This CDR3 has 16 residues. The V and J ends lost 7 bases and 1 base, in that order; junction bases with no gene match: 9. Germline loops: CDR1 LNHDA, CDR2 SQIVND (reference sequence). Full variable domain (remainder filled in from reference TRBV19 and TRBJ1-1): DGGITQSPKYLFRKEGQNVTLSCEQNLNHDAMYWYRQDPGQGLRLIYYSQIVNDFQKGDIAEGYSVSREKKESFPLTVTSAQKNPTAFYLCASTPTGGDGNTEAFFGQGTRLTVV.

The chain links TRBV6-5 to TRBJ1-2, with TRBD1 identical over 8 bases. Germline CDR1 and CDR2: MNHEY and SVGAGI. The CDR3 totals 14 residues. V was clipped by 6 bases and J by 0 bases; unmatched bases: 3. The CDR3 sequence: CASRSGQANYGYTF. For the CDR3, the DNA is TGTGCCAGCAGGTCGGGACAGGCTAACTATGGCTACACCTTC.

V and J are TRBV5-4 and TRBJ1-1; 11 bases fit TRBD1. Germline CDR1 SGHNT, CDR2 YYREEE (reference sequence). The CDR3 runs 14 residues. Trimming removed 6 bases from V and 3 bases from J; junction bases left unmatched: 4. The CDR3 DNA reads TGTGCCAGCACCCGGGACAGGGGGGACACTGAAGCTTTCTTT. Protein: CASTRDRGDTEAFF.

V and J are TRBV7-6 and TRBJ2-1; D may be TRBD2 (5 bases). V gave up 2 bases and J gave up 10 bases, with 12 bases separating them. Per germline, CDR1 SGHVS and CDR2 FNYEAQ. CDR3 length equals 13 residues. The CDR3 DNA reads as TGTGCCAGCAGCTTAATAGAACGCGGGGAGCAGTTCTTC. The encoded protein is CASSLIERGEQFF.

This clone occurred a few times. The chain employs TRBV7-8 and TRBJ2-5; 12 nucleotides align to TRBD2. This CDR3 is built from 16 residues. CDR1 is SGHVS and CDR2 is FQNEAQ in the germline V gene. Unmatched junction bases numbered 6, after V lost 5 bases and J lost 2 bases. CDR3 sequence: CASSHTLAGGQETQYF. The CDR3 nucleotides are TGTGCCAGCAGCCACACACTAGCGGGAGGACAAGAGACCCAGTACTTC.

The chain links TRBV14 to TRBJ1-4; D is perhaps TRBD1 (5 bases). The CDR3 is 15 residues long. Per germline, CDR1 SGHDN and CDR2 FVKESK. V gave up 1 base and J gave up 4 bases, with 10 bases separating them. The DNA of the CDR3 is TGTGCCAGCAGCCAAGCCCCAGGGATTAATGAAAAACTGTTTTTT. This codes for CASSQAPGINEKLFF.

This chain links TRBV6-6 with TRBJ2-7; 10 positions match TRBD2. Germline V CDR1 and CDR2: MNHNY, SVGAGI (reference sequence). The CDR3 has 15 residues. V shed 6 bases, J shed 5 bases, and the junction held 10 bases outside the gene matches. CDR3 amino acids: CASSPTSGRENEQYF. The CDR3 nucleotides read TGTGCCAGCAGCCCAACGAGCGGGAGGGAGAACGAGCAGTACTTC.

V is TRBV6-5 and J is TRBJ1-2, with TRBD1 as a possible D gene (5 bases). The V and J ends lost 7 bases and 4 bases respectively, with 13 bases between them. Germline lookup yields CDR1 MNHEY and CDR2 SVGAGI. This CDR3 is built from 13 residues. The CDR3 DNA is TGTGCCAGCACCCCGGGACTGCCCTATGGCTACACCTTC. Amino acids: CASTPGLPYGYTF.

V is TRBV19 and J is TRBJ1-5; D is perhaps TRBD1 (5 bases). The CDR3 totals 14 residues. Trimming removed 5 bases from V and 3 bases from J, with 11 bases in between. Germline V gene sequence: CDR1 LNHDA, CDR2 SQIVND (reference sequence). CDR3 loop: CASSLWGDNQPQHF. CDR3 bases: TGTGCCAGTAGTCTCTGGGGGGACAATCAGCCCCAGCATTTT. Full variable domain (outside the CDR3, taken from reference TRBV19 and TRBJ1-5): DGGITQSPKYLFRKEGQNVTLSCEQNLNHDAMYWYRQDPGQGLRLIYYSQIVNDFQKGDIAEGYSVSREKKESFPLTVTSAQKNPTAFYLCASSLWGDNQPQHFGDGTRLSIL.